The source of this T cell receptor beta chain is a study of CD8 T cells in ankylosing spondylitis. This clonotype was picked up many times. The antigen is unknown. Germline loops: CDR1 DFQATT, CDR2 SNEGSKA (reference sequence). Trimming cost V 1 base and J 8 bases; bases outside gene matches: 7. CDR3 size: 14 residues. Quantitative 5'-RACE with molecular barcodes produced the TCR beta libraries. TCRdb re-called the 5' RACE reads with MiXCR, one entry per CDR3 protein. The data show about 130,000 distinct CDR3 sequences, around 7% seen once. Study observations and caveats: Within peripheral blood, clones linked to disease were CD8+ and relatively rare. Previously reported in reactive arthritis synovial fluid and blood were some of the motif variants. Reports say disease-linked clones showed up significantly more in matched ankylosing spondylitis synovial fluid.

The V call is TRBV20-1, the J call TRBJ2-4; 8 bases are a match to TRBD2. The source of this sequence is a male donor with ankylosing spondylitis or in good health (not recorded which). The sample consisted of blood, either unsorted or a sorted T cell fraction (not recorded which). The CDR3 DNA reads TGCAGTGCTAGAGCCGGGACTAGTCGGGACATTCAGTACTTC. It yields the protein CSARAGTSRDIQYF.